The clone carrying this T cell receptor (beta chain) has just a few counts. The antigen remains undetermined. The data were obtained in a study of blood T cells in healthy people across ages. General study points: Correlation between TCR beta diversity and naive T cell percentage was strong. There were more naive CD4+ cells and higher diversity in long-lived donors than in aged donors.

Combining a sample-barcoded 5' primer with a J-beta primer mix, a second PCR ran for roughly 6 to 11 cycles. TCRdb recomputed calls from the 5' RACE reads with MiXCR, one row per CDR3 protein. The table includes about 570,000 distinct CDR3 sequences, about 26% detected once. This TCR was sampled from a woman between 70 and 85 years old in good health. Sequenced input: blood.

In DNA form, the CDR3 reads TGCAGCGTTGAACTGGGGGCAGGCACAGATACGCAGTATTTT. It codes for CSVELGAGTDTQYF. The chain links TRBV29-1 to TRBJ2-3; weak D call: TRBD1 (6 bases). This CDR3 comprises 14 residues. CDR1 and CDR2 from the germline V gene are SQVTM and ANQGSEA. V lost 2 bases and J 1 base, leaving 10 bases between the germline ends.